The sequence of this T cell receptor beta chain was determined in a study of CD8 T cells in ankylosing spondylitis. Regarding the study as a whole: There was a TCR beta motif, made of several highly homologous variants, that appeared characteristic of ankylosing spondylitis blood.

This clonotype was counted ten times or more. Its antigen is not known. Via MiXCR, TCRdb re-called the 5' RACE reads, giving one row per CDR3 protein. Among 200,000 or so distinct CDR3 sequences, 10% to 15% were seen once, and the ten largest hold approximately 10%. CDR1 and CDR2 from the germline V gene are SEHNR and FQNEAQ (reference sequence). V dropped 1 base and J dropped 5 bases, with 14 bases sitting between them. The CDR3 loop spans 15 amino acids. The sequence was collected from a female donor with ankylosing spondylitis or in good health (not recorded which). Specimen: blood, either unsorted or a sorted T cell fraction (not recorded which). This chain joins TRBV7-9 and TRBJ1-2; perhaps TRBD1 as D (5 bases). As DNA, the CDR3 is TGTGCCAGCAGCTTAGTCTCGACAGTTCCATATGGCTACACCTTC. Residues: CASSLVSTVPYGYTF. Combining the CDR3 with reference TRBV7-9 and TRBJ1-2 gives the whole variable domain DTGVSQNPRHKITKRGQNVTFRCDPISEHNRLYWYRQTLGQGPEFLTYFQNEAQLEKSRLLSDRFSAERPKGSFSTLEIQRTEQGDSAMYLCASSLVSTVPYGYTFGSGTRLTVV.